This T cell receptor (beta chain) was sequenced for a study of shared clonotypes between healthy human individuals. Germline values: CDR1 SEHNR, CDR2 FQNEAQ (reference sequence). V lost 2 bases to trimming and J lost 4 bases, with 15 bases between them. The CDR3 contains 17 residues. Assay used: immunoSEQ multiplex PCR; TCRdb lists only in-frame clones, some missing. The sample yields 2 million to 2.5 million clones, roughly 95% seen once. This clone was seen a single time. The investigators split CD4+ cells into a CD45RA+ naive subset and a CD45RA-negative memory subset. The origin of this receptor is a man aged 18 to 30 in good health. The chain couples TRBV7-9 to TRBJ2-6; no definite D call. The sequenced sample was naive CD4+ T cells sorted from blood. The subset: CD45RA+ positively selected. CDR3 bases: TGTGCCAGCAGCTTATTTAGTCCCGGCCCCGGGGCCAACGTCCTGACTTTC. Translated, it gives CASSLFSPGPGANVLTF.